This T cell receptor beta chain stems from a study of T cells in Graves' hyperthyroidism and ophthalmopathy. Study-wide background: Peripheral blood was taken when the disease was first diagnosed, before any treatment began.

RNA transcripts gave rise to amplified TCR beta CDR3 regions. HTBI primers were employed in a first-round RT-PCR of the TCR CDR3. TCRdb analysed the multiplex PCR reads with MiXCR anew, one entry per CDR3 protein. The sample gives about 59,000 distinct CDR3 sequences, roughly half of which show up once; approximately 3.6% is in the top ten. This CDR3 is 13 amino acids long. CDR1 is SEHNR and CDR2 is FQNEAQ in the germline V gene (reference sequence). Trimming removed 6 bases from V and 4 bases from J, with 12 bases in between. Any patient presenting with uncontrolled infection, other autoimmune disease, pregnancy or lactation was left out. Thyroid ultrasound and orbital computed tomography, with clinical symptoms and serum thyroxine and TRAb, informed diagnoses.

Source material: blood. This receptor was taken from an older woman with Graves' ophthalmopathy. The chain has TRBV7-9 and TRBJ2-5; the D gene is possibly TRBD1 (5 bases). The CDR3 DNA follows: TGTGCCAGCAGAACCATAAGGGGAGAGACCCAGTACTTC. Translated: CASRTIRGETQYF. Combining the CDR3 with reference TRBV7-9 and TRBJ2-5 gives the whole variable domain DTGVSQNPRHKITKRGQNVTFRCDPISEHNRLYWYRQTLGQGPEFLTYFQNEAQLEKSRLLSDRFSAERPKGSFSTLEIQRTEQGDSAMYLCASRTIRGETQYFGPGTRLLVL.